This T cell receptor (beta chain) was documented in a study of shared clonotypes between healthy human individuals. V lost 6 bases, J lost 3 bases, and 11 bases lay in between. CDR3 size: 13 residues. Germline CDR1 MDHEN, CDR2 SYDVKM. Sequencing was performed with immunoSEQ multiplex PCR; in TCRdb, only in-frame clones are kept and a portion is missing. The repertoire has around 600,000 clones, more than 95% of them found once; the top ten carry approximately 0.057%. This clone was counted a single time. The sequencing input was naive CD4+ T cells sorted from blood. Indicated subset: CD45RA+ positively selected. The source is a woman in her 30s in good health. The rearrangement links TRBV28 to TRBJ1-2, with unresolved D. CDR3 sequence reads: CASSPSGDYGYTF. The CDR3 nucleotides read TGTGCCAGCAGCCCCAGTGGGGACTATGGCTACACCTTC.